This TCR beta chain stems from a study of blood T cell repertoires in COVID-19. On the study more broadly: PBMCs, B-cell-depleted T cells, or T cells provided the cDNA or gDNA that made up the material.

This clone was observed a few times. The table came from immunoSEQ multiplex PCR; TCRdb's copy has only in-frame clones and leaves some out. The sample contains 84,000 or so clones, nearly 90% of which appear only once. This CDR3 is built from 16 residues. V was shortened by 1 base and J by 1 base, with 11 bases between the two germline ends. The V gene's germline CDR1 is LGHDT and CDR2 YNNKEL (reference sequence). This clonotype was obtained from a man in his 70s with acute or convalescent COVID-19. This chain connects TRBV3-1 (or the pseudogene TRBV3-2) to TRBJ1-3, with no clear D. Specimen: peripheral blood. This chain's CDR3 is CASSQVAFISGNTIYF. The CDR3 region has the DNA TGTGCCAGCAGCCAAGTAGCGTTTATTTCTGGAAACACCATATATTTT.